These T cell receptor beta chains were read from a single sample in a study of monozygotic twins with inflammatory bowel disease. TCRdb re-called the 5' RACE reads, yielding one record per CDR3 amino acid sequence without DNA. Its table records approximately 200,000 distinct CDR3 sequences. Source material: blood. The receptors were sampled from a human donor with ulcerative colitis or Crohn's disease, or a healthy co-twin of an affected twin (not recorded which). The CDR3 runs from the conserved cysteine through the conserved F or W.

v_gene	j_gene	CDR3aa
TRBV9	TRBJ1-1	CASSVGGGLNTEAFF
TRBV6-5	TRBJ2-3	CASRWLATDTQYF
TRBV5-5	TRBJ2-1	CASSLDPPAGSYNEQFF
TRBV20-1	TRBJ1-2	CSATWTGKFDGYTF
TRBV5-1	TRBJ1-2	CASSLQGQVSYGYTF
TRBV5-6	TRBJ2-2	CASSFPGLAGTGELFF
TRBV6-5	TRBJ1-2	CASSYRGTANYGYTF
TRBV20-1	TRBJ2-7	CSAGLREREQYF
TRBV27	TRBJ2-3	CASRGREHTDTQYF
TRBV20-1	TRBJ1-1	CSATPRGKTEAFF
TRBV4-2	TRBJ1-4	CASSQDVPTQGFYEKLFF
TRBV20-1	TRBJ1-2	CSAHRQGRGYTF
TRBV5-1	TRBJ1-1	CASTIDPSTVMNTEAFF
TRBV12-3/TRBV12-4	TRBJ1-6	CASSLREVGSPLHF
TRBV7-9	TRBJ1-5	CASPFKPGQKPIWDQPQHF
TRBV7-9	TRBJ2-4	CASQTSRDKPKNIQYF
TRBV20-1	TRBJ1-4	CSASPQRGHILTWAF
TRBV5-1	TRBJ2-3	CASSTTTGGTDTQYF
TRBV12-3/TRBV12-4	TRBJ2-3	CASSLASTWGGRTDTQYF
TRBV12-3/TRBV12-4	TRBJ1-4	CASRRENEKLFF
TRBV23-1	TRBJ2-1	CASRGGTEAYNEQFF
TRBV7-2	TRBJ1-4	CASRQGSATNEKLFF
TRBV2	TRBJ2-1	CASSVHNEQFF
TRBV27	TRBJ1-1	CAILDSPRNTEAFF
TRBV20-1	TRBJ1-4	CSASGTGGYNEKLFF
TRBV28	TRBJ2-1	CASSFQKGGTLSNEQFF
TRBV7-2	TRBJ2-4	CASSPVRQGSDIQYF
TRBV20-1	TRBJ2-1	CSAKAHTLSSYNEQFF
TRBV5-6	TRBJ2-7	CASSLYGTSYEQYF
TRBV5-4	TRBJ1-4	CASSYTGGDEKLFF
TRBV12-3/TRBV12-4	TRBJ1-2	CASSFPEGHGHTF
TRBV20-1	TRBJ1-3	CSASQDSLSGNTIYF
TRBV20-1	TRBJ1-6	CSAKRGAPGSSYNSPLHF
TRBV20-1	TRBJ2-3	CSANGGAPDTQYF
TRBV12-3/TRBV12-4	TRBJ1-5	CATQMTPSNQPQHF
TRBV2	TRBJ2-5	CARHRQGGETQYF
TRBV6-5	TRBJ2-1	CASSSLSGGANEQFF
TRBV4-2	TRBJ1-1	CASSQGDRGPPNTEAFF
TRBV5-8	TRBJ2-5	CASSLGGPETQYF
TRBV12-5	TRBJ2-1	CASDNEGGAPNSYNEQFF
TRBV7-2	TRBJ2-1	CASSFWLTLGAYNEQFF
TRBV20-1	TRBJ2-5	CSADRTGLQETQYF
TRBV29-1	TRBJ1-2	CSVPGQDNGYTF
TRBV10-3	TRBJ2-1	CAISGSGELSYNEQFF